This TCR beta chain was profiled in a study of blood T cells in healthy people across ages. Notes on the study in general: Roughly linear age-related decline in beta diversity appeared, significant by age approximately 43.

They isolated at least 6.5 million PBMCs from each sample. With a J-beta primer mix and a sample-barcoded 5' primer, a second PCR ran roughly 7 to 11 cycles. MiXCR was run by TCRdb on the 5' RACE reads, yielding one entry per CDR3 protein. This sample has under 800,000 distinct CDR3 sequences, with 20% to 25% found just once. This CDR3 spans 12 amino acids. V gave up 1 base and J gave up 12 bases, with 13 bases separating them. This clonotype was counted a few times. Its matching antigen is unknown. The V call is TRBV12-3 or TRBV12-4, the J call TRBJ2-7; D remains ambiguous. This sequence was found in a man between 65 and 79 years old in good health. The material sequenced was blood. The CDR3 spells CASSLVDGRRYF. In nucleotides, the CDR3 is TGTGCCAGCAGTTTAGTAGACGGTCGTCGGTACTTC.